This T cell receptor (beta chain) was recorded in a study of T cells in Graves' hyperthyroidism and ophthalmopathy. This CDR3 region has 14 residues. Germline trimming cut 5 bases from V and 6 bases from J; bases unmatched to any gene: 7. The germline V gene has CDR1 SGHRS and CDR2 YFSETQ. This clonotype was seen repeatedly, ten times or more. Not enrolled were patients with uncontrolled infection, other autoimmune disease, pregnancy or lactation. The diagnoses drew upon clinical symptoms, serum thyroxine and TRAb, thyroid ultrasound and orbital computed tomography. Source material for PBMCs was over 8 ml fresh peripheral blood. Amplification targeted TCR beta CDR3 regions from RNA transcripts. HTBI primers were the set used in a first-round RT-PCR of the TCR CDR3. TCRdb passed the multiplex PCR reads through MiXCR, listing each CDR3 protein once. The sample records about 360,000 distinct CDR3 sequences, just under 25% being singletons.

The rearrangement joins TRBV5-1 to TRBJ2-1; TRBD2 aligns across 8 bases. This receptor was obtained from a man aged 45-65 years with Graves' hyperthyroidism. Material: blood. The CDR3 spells CASRPTSGGNEQFF. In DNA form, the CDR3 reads TGCGCCAGCAGACCCACTAGCGGAGGCAATGAGCAGTTCTTC. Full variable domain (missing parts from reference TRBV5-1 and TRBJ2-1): KAGVTQTPRYLIKTRGQQVTLSCSPISGHRSVSWYQQTPGQGLQFLFEYFSETQRNKGNFPGRFSGRQFSNSRSEMNVSTLELGDSALYLCASRPTSGGNEQFFGPGTRLTVL.